Listed below are T cell receptor beta chains from one sample, sequenced in a study of blood T cells in healthy people across ages. TCRdb fed the 5' RACE reads into MiXCR, producing one record per CDR3 protein. Of hundreds of thousands of distinct CDR3 sequences in the sample, approximately 40% were seen once. The sequenced sample consisted of blood. Receptors originate from a man older than 75 in good health. CDR3s include the opening cysteine and the closing phenylalanine or tryptophan. The D gene is left open where the match is weak. Only part of the rows carry a size: once, few, many, or a class if the clone is expanded.

>.|TRBJ2-1|TRBV28|.
CARGFVGGQFF
TGTGCCAGGGGATTCGTGGGTGGGCAGTTCTTC
>.|TRBJ2-5|TRBV3-1|.
CASSQGRTETQYF
TGTGCCAGCAGCCAAGGAAGGACCGAGACCCAGTACTTC
>TRBD1|TRBJ1-2|TRBV10-3|.
CAISEPGQGYGYTF
TGTGCCATCAGTGAGCCCGGACAGGGCTATGGCTACACCTTC
>.|TRBJ2-7|TRBV5-6|few
CASSLNGQTYEQYF
TGTGCCAGCAGCTTGAATGGACAGACCTACGAGCAGTACTTC
>.|TRBJ1-1|TRBV6-2/TRBV6-3|.
CASSYMRTRNTEAFF
TGTGCCAGCAGTTATATGAGGACGCGGAACACTGAAGCTTTCTTT
>.|TRBJ2-7|TRBV5-8|few
CASSRGQGGHEQYF
TGTGCCAGCTCCCGCGGCCAGGGCGGACACGAGCAGTACTTC
>TRBD1|TRBJ2-1|TRBV5-5|few
CASSRVKQGVVGYNEQFF
TGTGCCAGCAGCCGAGTGAAACAGGGGGTGGTAGGGTACAATGAGCAGTTCTTC
>.|TRBJ2-2|TRBV4-1|.
CASSQEPGTDTGELFF
TGCGCCAGCAGCCAAGAGCCAGGGACCGACACCGGGGAGCTGTTTTTT
>.|TRBJ2-1|TRBV25-1|many
CASSAFLADEQFF
TGTGCCAGCAGTGCCTTCCTCGCGGATGAGCAGTTCTTC
>.|TRBJ2-7|TRBV20-1|few
CSARGFGGTSYEQYF
TGCAGTGCTAGAGGCTTCGGGGGGACATCCTACGAGCAGTACTTC
>.|TRBJ2-7|TRBV15|.
CATSRPTVTYEQYF
TGTGCCACCAGCAGACCGACAGTTACCTACGAGCAGTACTTC
>TRBD1|TRBJ1-3|TRBV7-2|few
CATGTDRSSSGNTIYF
TGTGCCACCGGGACAGACCGATCAAGCTCTGGAAACACCATATATTTT
>.|TRBJ2-7|TRBV27|.
CASSNGGVGKGEQYF
TGTGCCAGCTCCAACGGAGGGGTCGGGAAGGGCGAGCAGTACTTC
>.|TRBJ2-7|TRBV25-1|.
CASSRIGETGEQYF
TGTGCCAGCAGTCGAATAGGGGAGACGGGCGAGCAGTACTTC
>.|TRBJ2-7|TRBV5-1|.
CASSLDGPYGEQYF
TGCGCCAGCAGCTTGGACGGACCCTATGGCGAGCAGTACTTC
>.|TRBJ1-6|TRBV30|.
CAWSVTNSPLHF
TGTGCCTGGAGTGTAACCAATTCACCCCTCCACTTT
>.|TRBJ1-1|TRBV29-1|.
CSVPGAITGGTEAFF
TGCAGCGTTCCGGGCGCCATCACCGGAGGGACTGAAGCTTTCTTT
>.|TRBJ2-7|TRBV29-1|.
CSVGQRGNYEQYF
TGCAGTGTCGGACAACGGGGCAACTACGAGCAGTACTTC
>.|TRBJ1-6|TRBV7-2|.
CASSLGWGYNSPLHF
TGTGCCAGCAGCTTAGGGTGGGGGTATAATTCACCCCTCCACTTT
>.|TRBJ2-7|TRBV21-1|.
CASSLRDRDEQYF
TGTGCCAGCAGCCTCCGGGACAGAGACGAGCAGTACTTC
>.|TRBJ2-7|TRBV29-1|few
CSVIKSYEQYF
TGCAGCGTCATAAAAAGCTACGAGCAGTACTTC
>TRBD1|TRBJ2-5|TRBV11-2|.
CASSMDRGETQYF
TGTGCCAGCAGCATGGACAGGGGAGAGACCCAGTACTTC
>.|TRBJ2-1|TRBV24-1|few
CATSAGTSYNEQFF
TGTGCCACCAGTGCGGGGACCTCCTACAATGAGCAGTTCTTC
>TRBD2|TRBJ2-3|TRBV10-2|.
CASSVTSGELDTQYF
TGCGCCAGCAGTGTAACTAGCGGGGAATTAGATACGCAGTATTTT
>.|TRBJ2-4|TRBV4-2|few
CASSQDQRRKNIQYF
TGTGCCAGCAGCCAAGATCAGAGAAGGAAAAACATTCAGTACTTC
>TRBD1|TRBJ1-6|TRBV2|.
CASSVTGQLSSYNSPLHF
TGTGCCAGCAGTGTTACGGGACAGTTAAGCTCCTATAATTCACCCCTCCACTTT
>.|TRBJ1-4|TRBV20-1|.
CSARGDLGEKLFF
TGCAGTGCTAGGGGGGACCTTGGGGAAAAACTGTTTTTT
>.|TRBJ1-1|TRBV28|.
CASSADHTPNTEAFF
TGTGCCAGCAGTGCGGACCATACACCGAACACTGAAGCTTTCTTT
>.|TRBJ2-7|TRBV27|.
CASSVRGQSEQYF
TGTGCCAGCAGTGTCCGAGGACAGAGTGAGCAGTACTTC
>.|TRBJ1-5|TRBV27|.
CASSSLGGGNQPQHF
TGTGCCAGCAGTTCCCTCGGAGGGGGGAATCAGCCCCAGCATTTT
>.|TRBJ2-2|TRBV5-1|.
CASSLTGLGELFF
TGCGCCAGCAGCTTGACAGGTCTCGGGGAGCTGTTTTTT
>.|TRBJ1-3|TRBV10-3|.
CAISESSRSGNTIYF
TGTGCCATCAGTGAGTCATCAAGGTCTGGAAACACCATATATTTT
>.|TRBJ2-4|TRBV3-1|once
CASSGRTGRKNIQYF
TGTGCCAGCAGCGGGAGGACGGGGCGCAAAAACATTCAGTACTTC
>.|TRBJ1-6|TRBV4-1|few
CASSQDLSGQTYNSPLHF
TGCGCCAGCAGCCAAGATCTTAGCGGACAGACATATAATTCACCCCTCCACTTT
>.|TRBJ2-4|TRBV20-1|.
CSARDQGGQQGGGVAKNIQYF
TGCAGTGCTAGAGATCAAGGCGGACAGCAAGGTGGGGGGGTCGCCAAAAACATTCAGTACTTC
>TRBD1|TRBJ2-3|TRBV28|.
CASSGAGTGADTQYF
TGTGCCAGCAGTGGGGCGGGGACAGGGGCAGATACGCAGTATTTT
>TRBD1|TRBJ2-7|TRBV20-1|.
CSARRDRGSYEQYF
TGCAGTGCTAGGCGGGACAGGGGTTCCTACGAGCAGTACTTC
>.|TRBJ2-5|TRBV4-1|once
CASSQSGQRGETQYF
TGCGCCAGCAGCCAAAGCGGACAAAGAGGGGAGACCCAGTACTTC
>TRBD1|TRBJ2-4|TRBV18|few
CASSPGQGKNIQYF
TGTGCCAGCTCACCAGGACAGGGGAAAAACATTCAGTACTTC
>TRBD2|TRBJ2-1|TRBV6-5|few
CASSYMGSLAGGQSHEQFF
TGTGCCAGCAGTTACATGGGATCGTTAGCGGGAGGGCAGAGCCATGAGCAGTTCTTC
>.|TRBJ2-7|TRBV6-5|.
CASSYRRGTGQSPIYEQYF
TGTGCCAGCAGCTACCGCCGGGGAACGGGACAATCGCCCATCTACGAGCAGTACTTC
>.|TRBJ2-1|TRBV25-1|.
CASSESWAGSTSYNEQFF
TGTGCCAGCAGTGAATCCTGGGCAGGGAGCACCTCCTACAATGAGCAGTTCTTC